This passage covers 28 T cell receptor beta chains from one sample sequenced in a study of cytomegalovirus exposure and HLA in healthy donors. This PCR relied on a set of 60 Vbeta primers and 13 Jbeta primers. TCRdb keeps only in-frame clones here, not all; method: immunoSEQ multiplex PCR. The sample gives 100,000 to 150,000 clones, about four fifths of which show up once; about 3.5% is in the top ten. Sequencing was performed on PBMCs. These TCRs come from a middle-aged woman in good health and CMV-seropositive.

The chain is built from TRBV4-2 and TRBJ2-3; 9 bases match TRBD2. Unmatched junction bases numbered 10, after V lost 1 base and J lost 5 bases. CDR3 size: 17 residues. The germline CDR1 and CDR2 sequences are LGHNA and YNFKEQ. As DNA, the CDR3 is TGTGCCAGCAGCCAAGGTAACGGCGGGAGGGCCATAGATACGCAGTATTTT. Translation: CASSQGNGGRAIDTQYF.

The V and J genes are TRBV5-1 and TRBJ1-3; no clear D gene. CDR3 size: 17 residues. V gave up 0 bases and J gave up 0 bases, with 13 bases separating them. The germline CDR1 and CDR2 sequences are SGHRS and YFSETQ. The CDR3 region is CASSLASGSLSGNTIYF. CDR3 nucleotides: TGCGCCAGCAGCTTGGCGTCGGGGTCCCTCTCTGGAAACACCATATATTTT.

The DNA of the CDR3 is TGTGCCAGCAGCCGAAGCGGGAGCACAGATACGCAGTATTTT. It translates to CASSRSGSTDTQYF. This chain links TRBV13 with TRBJ2-3, with D possibly matching TRBD2 (6 bases). This CDR3 contains 14 residues. The V gene lost 5 bases and the J gene lost 0 bases, with 9 bases spanning the gap. Germline V gene sequence: CDR1 PRHDT, CDR2 FYEKMQ (reference sequence).

This clone was detected once. The V gene is TRBV6-5, the J gene TRBJ2-1; D is uncertain. V lost 0 bases and J lost 4, with 7 bases in between. This CDR3 is built from 14 residues. Looked up from germline, CDR1 is MNHEY and CDR2 is SVGAGI. CDR3 sequence (DNA): TGTGCCAGCAGTTACTCGCAGGATTACAATGAGCAGTTCTTC. As protein: CASSYSQDYNEQFF.

V is TRBV10-3 and J is TRBJ1-2; D might be TRBD1 (5 bases). Germline CDR1 reads ENHRY; CDR2 reads SYGVKD. The V end was cut by 0 bases, the J end by 2 bases, with 10 bases between. The CDR3 is 15 residues long. For the CDR3, the DNA is TGTGCCATCAGTGAGTCGCGGGGGGTGAACTATGGCTACACCTTC. Amino acids: CAISESRGVNYGYTF.

V is TRBV7-2 and J is TRBJ2-7; D not certain. CDR3 length: 13 amino acids. The ends were cut back, 5 bases at V and 3 bases at J, with 11 bases in the middle. Per the germline V gene, CDR1 is SGHTA and CDR2 is FQGNSA. The CDR3 reads CASSPAAVYEQYF. CDR3 DNA: TGTGCCAGCAGCCCTGCGGCTGTCTACGAGCAGTACTTC. Together with reference TRBV7-2 and TRBJ2-7, the CDR3 gives the full variable domain: GAGVSQSPSNKVTEKGKDVELRCDPISGHTALYWYRQSLGQGLEFLIYFQGNSAPDKSGLPSDRFSAERTGGSVSTLTIQRTQQEDSAVYLCASSPAAVYEQYFGPGTRLTVT.

The chain links TRBV10-3 to TRBJ2-1; 7 bases match TRBD2. Germline CDR1 and CDR2: ENHRY and SYGVKD. V was pared by 10 bases and J by 4 bases, with 13 bases of the junction left unmatched. This CDR3 spans 15 amino acids. The CDR3, as DNA: TGTGCCAGCCGGCGGGCGAGCGGGGATTACAATGAGCAGTTCTTC. Amino acids: CASRRASGDYNEQFF.

The rearrangement uses TRBV9 and TRBJ1-2; TRBD1 agrees at 7 bases. The junction had 5 bases not matched to a gene; V was cut back by 6 bases and J by 6 bases. There are 12 residues in the CDR3. Per the germline V gene, CDR1 is SGDLS and CDR2 is YYNGEE. CDR3 in amino acids: CASTGTADGYTF. Written as DNA, the CDR3 is TGTGCCAGCACCGGGACAGCAGATGGCTACACCTTC.

The CDR3 bases are TGTGCCAGCAGCCGCGGGACGGAGTATGGCTACACCTTC. Amino acid sequence: CASSRGTEYGYTF. V and J are TRBV25-1 and TRBJ1-2, with D maybe TRBD1 (5 bases). The CDR3 is 13 amino acids. Per germline, CDR1 MGHDK and CDR2 SYGVNS. Trimming stripped 6 bases from V and 5 bases from J, with 13 bases between.

V is TRBV28 and J is TRBJ2-5, with D perhaps matching TRBD1 (8 bases). Germline loops: CDR1 MDHEN, CDR2 SYDVKM. The CDR3 runs 15 residues. With 1 base removed from V and 5 bases from J, the gap between germline ends came to 14 bases. The CDR3 here is CASSLFGQGGETQYF. DNA of the CDR3: TGTGCCAGCAGTTTATTTGGACAGGGAGGGGAGACCCAGTACTTC.

CDR3 in DNA: TGCGCCAGCAGCTCAGGGGGCGCGAGATCCGATGAGCAGTTCTTC. This encodes CASSSGGARSDEQFF. The rearrangement joins TRBV5-1 to TRBJ2-1, with 8 bases lining up with TRBD1. With 3 bases clipped from V and 8 bases from J, the junction kept 10 bases outside the gene matches. This CDR3 region has 15 residues. Germline CDR1 reads SGHRS; CDR2 reads YFSETQ.

The gene calls are TRBV9 and TRBJ1-1; 10 positions match TRBD1. J was trimmed by 6 bases and V by 4 bases; bases with no gene match: 6. CDR3 length: 14 residues. Germline-derived CDR1 and CDR2 are SGDLS and YYNGEE. The DNA of the CDR3 is TGTGCCAGCAGCACCGGACAGGGGGGGGCTGAAGCTTTCTTT. This sequence encodes CASSTGQGGAEAFF.

In its sample, this clone was seen once. CDR3 region: CASSPGGQGYLAKNIQYF. The CDR3 bases are TGTGCCAGCAGCCCGGGAGGACAGGGATACCTAGCCAAAAACATTCAGTACTTC. The chain links TRBV5-6 to TRBJ2-4; D may be TRBD1 (8 bases). The CDR3 totals 18 residues. Germline values: CDR1 SGHDT, CDR2 YYEEEE. Deletions cut 4 bases from V and 0 bases from J, with 20 bases between.

This clone occurred a few times. The chain uses TRBV5-4 and TRBJ1-2; 7 bases align to TRBD1. With 2 bases clipped from V and 2 bases from J, the junction kept 3 bases outside the gene matches. CDR1 and CDR2 (germline): SGHNT, YYREEE (reference sequence). The CDR3 is 14 residues long. CDR3 sequence reads: CASSFMGQNYGYTF. The CDR3 DNA reads as TGTGCCAGCAGCTTCATGGGACAGAACTATGGCTACACCTTC.

As DNA, the CDR3 is TGTGCCAGCAGCCACGACCCACAGGAGCAGTACTTC. Protein: CASSHDPQEQYF. The chain recombines TRBV7-9 with TRBJ2-7; D is unresolved. The CDR3 length is 12 residues. Germline values: CDR1 SEHNR, CDR2 FQNEAQ (reference sequence). V was pared by 5 bases and J by 7 bases, with 12 bases between.

The J gene is TRBJ2-5, the V gene TRBV6-1, with a tentative D call TRBD1 (6 bases). Germline CDR1 is MNHNS and CDR2 is SASEGT. The V end was cut by 4 bases, the J end by 1 base, with 10 bases between. The CDR3 runs 14 residues. CDR3 sequence (DNA): TGTGCCAGCAGTGTGACAGGCTTCCAAGAGACCCAGTACTTC. Translated: CASSVTGFQETQYF.

The sample holds one count of this clone. Here the CDR3 DNA reads TGTGCCAGCAGCCACGGACTAAACAATGAGCAGTTCTTC. As protein: CASSHGLNNEQFF. The chain combines TRBV4-2 with TRBJ2-1; possibly TRBD2 for D (6 bases). From germline, CDR1 is LGHNA and CDR2 YNFKEQ. This CDR3 region has 13 residues. Trimming left V 3 bases short and J 5 bases short, with 8 bases between.

This clone was recorded once. The chain employs TRBV7-8 and TRBJ2-7; D gene uncertain. Germline CDR1 SGHVS, CDR2 FQNEAQ. The CDR3 length is 12 residues. Trimming pared 1 base from V and 7 bases from J, leaving 8 bases between. The CDR3 here is CASSLDQTEQYF. DNA for the CDR3: TGTGCCAGCAGCTTAGACCAGACTGAGCAGTACTTC.

The chain employs TRBV28 and TRBJ2-5; 8 bases align to TRBD1. CDR1 is MDHEN, CDR2 SYDVKM, per germline. The CDR3 spans 15 residues. The ends lost 6 bases at V and 5 bases at J; junction bases unmatched: 11. The CDR3 DNA reads as TGTGCCAGCAGGCATTCTCGGACAGGGCGGGAGACCCAGTACTTC. It specifies CASRHSRTGRETQYF.

This clone was recorded only once. The rearrangement links TRBV18 to TRBJ1-2, with a possible D match to TRBD1 (5 bases). Trimming shortened V by 3 bases and J by 2 bases, and 7 bases separated the two germline ends. CDR1 and CDR2 from the germline V gene are KGHSH and LQKENI. The CDR3 length is 13 residues. CDR3 nucleotide sequence: TGTGCCAGCTCACCCGACAGAAACTATGGCTACACCTTC. It translates to CASSPDRNYGYTF.

V and J are TRBV5-1 and TRBJ2-5; 9 bases are a match to TRBD1. The end of the DNA fits TRBJ2-7 better, so the J call may be wrong. The CDR3 totals 13 residues. Germline CDR1 SGHRS, CDR2 YFSETQ. CDR3 DNA sequence: TGCGCCAGCAGCGGGGACAGGGCGGACGAGCAGTACTTC. Protein product: CASSGDRADEQYF.

This clone was counted a single time. This rearrangement joins TRBV7-9 to TRBJ1-4, with no clear D. Germline CDR1 SEHNR, CDR2 FQNEAQ (reference sequence). The CDR3 spans 13 residues. The V and J ends lost 1 base and 8 bases respectively, with 8 bases between them. CDR3 residues: CASSLGPGEKLFF. CDR3 bases: TGTGCCAGCAGCTTAGGGCCCGGGGAAAAACTGTTTTTT.

This chain connects TRBV5-4 to TRBJ2-5; 8 bases align to TRBD1. The CDR3 extends over 14 amino acids. Trimming removed 1 base from V and 3 bases from J; junction bases left unmatched: 2. Looked up from germline, CDR1 is SGHNT and CDR2 is YYREEE (reference sequence). The CDR3 DNA reads as TGTGCCAGCAGCTTGCAGGGGGCGGAAGAGACCCAGTACTTC. It codes for CASSLQGAEETQYF.

The rearrangement joins TRBV5-4 to TRBJ2-5; the D gene is possibly TRBD2 (6 bases). Trimming removed 5 bases from V and 1 base from J, with 18 bases in between. CDR1 SGHNT and CDR2 YYREEE come from the germline V gene (reference sequence). CDR3 size: 16 residues. This CDR3 reads CASRPSWLGGQETQYF. The CDR3 DNA is TGTGCCAGCAGGCCGTCGTGGTTGGGGGGCCAAGAGACCCAGTACTTC.

This clone was found once. This sequence joins TRBV5-1 and TRBJ2-1, with TRBD2 matching over 9 bases. V shed 3 bases, J shed 6 bases, and the junction held 10 bases outside the gene matches. CDR1 SGHRS and CDR2 YFSETQ come from the germline V gene. The CDR3 has 16 residues. Written as DNA, the CDR3 is TGCGCCAGCAGCTCGAATCCAGCGGGAGGATTCAATGAGCAGTTCTTC. Amino acid sequence: CASSSNPAGGFNEQFF.

This rearrangement joins TRBV19 to TRBJ2-7; D not resolved. The CDR3 has 12 amino acids. Germline CDR1 reads LNHDA; CDR2 reads SQIVND (reference sequence). V shed 7 bases and J shed 2 bases, with 9 bases lying between them. The CDR3 DNA is TGTGCCAGTACTTCGCAGGCCTACGAGCAGTACTTC. Translating gives CASTSQAYEQYF.

This chain links TRBV9 with TRBJ2-3; a weak D match, TRBD2 (5 bases). The CDR3 runs to 13 residues. Germline V lookup: CDR1 SGDLS, CDR2 YYNGEE. V was trimmed by 2 bases and J by 6 bases, leaving 10 bases between them. CDR3 DNA sequence: TGTGCCAGCAGCGTCCTACAGCGGGATACGCAGTATTTT. This gives the protein CASSVLQRDTQYF.

This rearrangement joins TRBV28 to TRBJ2-5; possibly TRBD2 for D (6 bases). Near its end, the DNA agrees better with TRBJ2-7, so the J call may be wrong. Germline values: CDR1 MDHEN, CDR2 SYDVKM. The CDR3 is 15 residues long. The CDR3, as DNA: TGTGCCAGCAGTTTATTCGGGACTTCCTACTACGAGCAGTACTTC. Encoded protein: CASSLFGTSYYEQYF.